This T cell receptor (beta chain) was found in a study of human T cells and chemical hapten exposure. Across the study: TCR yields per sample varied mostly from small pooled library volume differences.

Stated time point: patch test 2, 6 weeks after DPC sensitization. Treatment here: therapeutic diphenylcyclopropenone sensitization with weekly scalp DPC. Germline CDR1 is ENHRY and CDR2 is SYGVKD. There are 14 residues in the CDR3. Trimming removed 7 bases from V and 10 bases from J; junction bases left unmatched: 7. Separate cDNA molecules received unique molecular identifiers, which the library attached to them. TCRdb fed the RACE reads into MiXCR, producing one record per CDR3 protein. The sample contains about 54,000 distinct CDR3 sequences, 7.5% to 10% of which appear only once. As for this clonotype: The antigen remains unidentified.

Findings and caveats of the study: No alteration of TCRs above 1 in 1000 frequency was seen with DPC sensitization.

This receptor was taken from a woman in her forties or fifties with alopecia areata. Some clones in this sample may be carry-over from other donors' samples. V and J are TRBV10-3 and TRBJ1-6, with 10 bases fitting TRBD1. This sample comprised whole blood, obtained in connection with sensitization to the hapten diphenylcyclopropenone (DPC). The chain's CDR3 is CAITPGQGRSPLHF. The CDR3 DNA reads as TGTGCCATCACCCCGGGACAGGGGAGGTCACCCCTCCACTTT.